These 27 T cell receptor beta chains came from one sample sequenced in a study of CD8+CD57+ T cells in acquired aplastic anemia. Using genomic DNA as the template, TCR beta VDJ and CDR3 profiling was carried out. TCRdb re-analysed the reads in MiXCR, keeping a single row per CDR3 protein. The sample lists some 170,000 distinct CDR3 sequences; around half were seen once. In patients chosen for sequencing, flow cytometry had shown CD8+CD57+ cell expansion. The sample was sorted CD4+, CD8+, or CD8+CD57+ T cells (not recorded which) from PBMCs. All receptors derive from a human donor with aplastic anemia.

This chain joins TRBV19 and TRBJ1-5; possibly TRBD1 for D (5 bases). Germline loops: CDR1 LNHDA, CDR2 SQIVND (reference sequence). V lost 4 bases, J lost 7 bases, and 8 bases lay in between. This CDR3 is built from 12 residues. The CDR3 protein is CASSTGLQPQHF. The CDR3 DNA reads TGTGCCAGTAGTACAGGGCTCCAGCCCCAGCATTTT.

The V and J genes are TRBV15 and TRBJ1-2; no firm D call. V gave up 7 bases and J gave up 4 bases, with 10 bases separating them. Germline V gene data show CDR1 as LNHNV and CDR2 as YYDKDF (reference sequence). The CDR3 is 12 amino acids. The CDR3: CATNSNSYGYTF. Written as DNA, the CDR3 is TGTGCCACCAATTCAAACAGCTATGGCTACACCTTC.

This clonotype was picked up a small number of times. Given a much more abundant clone one base away, this may be a read error. CDR3 bases: TGTGCCAGCAGTTCACCGGGTTCTAATCCACCCCTCCACTTT. It is translated as CASSSPGSNPPLHF. V and J are TRBV6-5 and TRBJ1-6, with unresolved D. The CDR3 extends over 14 amino acids. The germline V gene encodes CDR1 MNHEY and CDR2 SVGAGI.

The gene calls are TRBV6-1 and TRBJ2-7; D remains ambiguous. CDR3 size: 13 residues. Trimming took off 2 bases at V and 3 bases at J, with 8 bases between the two ends. Germline values: CDR1 MNHNS, CDR2 SASEGT. The CDR3 DNA is TGTGCCAGCAGTGAACGATGGATCTACGAGCAGTACTTC. This gives the protein CASSERWIYEQYF.

V gene TRBV20-1 combines with J gene TRBJ2-7; 7 bases agree with TRBD2. In germline, CDR1 is DFQATT, CDR2 SNEGSKA (reference sequence). The CDR3 consists of 15 residues. V shed 0 bases and J 2 bases; nucleotides not matched to a gene: 7. CDR3 coding DNA: TGCAGTGCTAGAGATTTGGGGACTACCCCCTACGAGCAGTACTTC. Translated: CSARDLGTTPYEQYF.

The chain carries TRBV12-3 or TRBV12-4 and TRBJ2-1, with TRBD1 matching over 7 bases. The CDR3 loop spans 13 amino acids. Trimming removed 6 bases from V and 5 bases from J; junction bases left unmatched: 4. The CDR3 nucleotides are TGTGCCAGCAGCCAGGGGGTTAACAATGAGCAGTTCTTC. Its protein is CASSQGVNNEQFF.

This clonotype was recorded at least ten times. J is TRBJ2-1 and V is TRBV6-1; the match to TRBD2 covers 8 bases. The CDR3 has 15 residues. Germline trimming cut 5 bases from V and 2 bases from J; bases unmatched to any gene: 5. Germline CDR1 MNHNS, CDR2 SASEGT. Here the CDR3 reads CASSRSGTTYNEQFF. The DNA for the CDR3 is TGTGCCAGCAGTCGTAGCGGGACTACCTACAATGAGCAGTTCTTC.

In this sample, this clonotype turned up once. The rearrangement joins TRBV15 to TRBJ2-7; 8 positions agree with TRBD1. V dropped 3 bases and J dropped 3; count of bases not matched to a gene: 7. This CDR3 region has 15 residues. Per germline, CDR1 LNHNV and CDR2 YYDKDF (reference sequence). This CDR3 reads CATSRGRGLGYEQYF. CDR3 coding DNA: TGTGCCACCAGCAGGGGCAGGGGGCTGGGCTACGAGCAGTACTTC. Looking up the rest from reference TRBV15 and TRBJ2-7 gives the full variable domain: DAMVIQNPRYQVTQFGKPVTLSCSQTLNHNVMYWYQQKSSQAPKLLFHYYDKDFNNEADTPDNFQSRRPNTSFCFLDIRSPGLGDTAMYLCATSRGRGLGYEQYFGPGTRLTVT.

The rearrangement uses TRBV7-2 and TRBJ2-5; TRBD2 agrees at 8 bases. Per germline, CDR1 SGHTA and CDR2 FQGNSA. V dropped 2 bases and J dropped 1; count of bases not matched to a gene: 6. This CDR3 spans 16 amino acids. DNA for the CDR3: TGTGCCAGCAGCTTAAGTCCGGGGGGGCGCCAAGAGACCCAGTACTTC. Its protein is CASSLSPGGRQETQYF.

This clonotype was seen at least ten times. The chain recombines TRBV10-2 with TRBJ2-2, with D hard to call. Trimming stripped 4 bases from V and 5 bases from J, with 5 bases between. The CDR3 runs 12 residues. Looked up from germline, CDR1 is WSHSY and CDR2 is SAAADI. CDR3: CASSGYTGELFF. In DNA form, the CDR3 reads TGCGCCAGCAGTGGGTATACCGGGGAGCTGTTTTTT.

This clonotype has more than one count but fewer than ten. The chain employs TRBV19 and TRBJ2-2; D remains unclear. Between the trimmed V and J ends, which lost 5 bases and 4 bases, there was a span of 8 bases. The CDR3 loop spans 13 amino acids. Germline values: CDR1 LNHDA, CDR2 SQIVND (reference sequence). The CDR3 spells CASSWSVTGELFF. The DNA of the CDR3 is TGTGCCAGTAGTTGGTCGGTCACCGGGGAGCTGTTTTTT.

This clonotype was observed at least ten times. The chain uses TRBV20-1 and TRBJ2-1, with 12 bases matching TRBD2. The germline gives CDR1 DFQATT, CDR2 SNEGSKA (reference sequence). V dropped 5 bases and J dropped 0; count of bases not matched to a gene: 5. The CDR3 is made up of 16 amino acids. CDR3 DNA sequence: TGCAGTGCTTCTAGCGGGGGGGTTCTCTCCTACAATGAGCAGTTCTTC. Translation: CSASSGGVLSYNEQFF.

Concerning this clonotype itself: The junction does not match germline at one end; this may be a read error. The chain combines TRBV6-1 with TRBJ2-1; 8 bases are shared with TRBD1. This CDR3 has 16 residues. Germline lookup yields CDR1 MNHNS and CDR2 SASEGT. The CDR3 region is CASSVGAGGANNEQLF. CDR3 DNA sequence: TGTGCCAGCAGCGTAGGGGCAGGGGGCGCGAACAATGAGCAGTTGTTC.

This chain connects TRBV19 to TRBJ1-6, with D unresolved. Trimming stripped 7 bases from V and 9 bases from J, with 16 bases between. Germline V gene lookup returns CDR1 LNHDA and CDR2 SQIVND (reference sequence). The CDR3 spans 14 residues. The DNA of the CDR3 is TGTGCCAGTAATGACCGATTAACCGGTTCACCCCTCCACTTT. Translating it yields CASNDRLTGSPLHF.

This clonotype was recorded once. This rearrangement joins TRBV7-8 to TRBJ1-1; D not certain. V shed 3 bases and J shed 5 bases, with 10 bases lying between them. There are 13 residues in the CDR3. Germline V lookup: CDR1 SGHVS, CDR2 FQNEAQ. The CDR3 sequence is CASSFQYRTEAFF. The CDR3 coding sequence is TGTGCCAGCAGCTTCCAATACCGAACTGAAGCTTTCTTT.

In this sample, this clonotype turned up many times. The chain links TRBV7-3 to TRBJ1-1; maybe TRBD1 (5 bases). Germline V CDR1 and CDR2: SGHTA, FQGTGA. This CDR3 is 14 amino acids long. V lost 3 bases and J 6 bases, leaving 14 bases between the germline ends. The CDR3 nucleotides read TGTGCCAGCAGCTTTGGGGCGGGAACTGCTGAAGCTTTCTTT. It is translated as CASSFGAGTAEAFF.

This clonotype was seen many times. The chain employs TRBV24-1 and TRBJ1-4; 9 positions match TRBD1. This CDR3 contains 15 residues. V was pared by 4 bases and J by 4 bases, with 3 bases of the junction left unmatched. Germline V gene sequence: CDR1 KGHDR, CDR2 SFDVKD. The CDR3 loop is CATSDVTGGNEKLFF. For the CDR3, the DNA is TGTGCCACCAGTGACGTGACAGGGGGTAATGAAAAACTGTTTTTT.

The rearrangement uses TRBV6-5 and TRBJ2-7; a weak D match, TRBD2 (6 bases). Germline CDR1 and CDR2: MNHEY and SVGAGI. V lost 4 bases and J lost 6, with 16 bases in between. This CDR3 is built from 14 residues. The CDR3 is CASSSSMEGFEQYF. DNA of the CDR3: TGTGCCAGCAGTTCCTCCATGGAGGGTTTCGAGCAGTACTTC.

For this clonotype: This could be a read error, since a much larger clone is one nucleotide away. Here the CDR3 reads CASSQGTGWAEAFF. CDR3 nucleotides: TGCGCCAGCAGCCAGGGGACAGGGTGGGCTGAAGCTTTCTTT. This chain joins TRBV4-3 and TRBJ1-1; 9 bases line up with TRBD1. V was clipped by 3 bases and J by 6 bases; unmatched bases: 5. The CDR3 consists of 14 residues. Germline V gene sequence: CDR1 LGHNA, CDR2 YSLEER.

This clonotype was picked up many times. The chain recombines TRBV6-4 with TRBJ1-6; possibly TRBD1 for D (5 bases). V was trimmed by 6 bases and J by 7 bases, leaving 13 bases between them. The CDR3 spans 14 residues. Germline V gene sequence: CDR1 MRHNA, CDR2 SNTAGT. The CDR3 bases are TGTGCCAGCAGGCCCCAATCAGGGAATTCACCCCTCCACTTT. It specifies CASRPQSGNSPLHF.

This chain joins TRBV2 and TRBJ2-3; D is unresolved. CDR1 SNHLY and CDR2 FYNNEI come from the germline V gene. This CDR3 has 14 amino acids. Trimming left V 7 bases short and J 2 bases short, with 13 bases between. The CDR3 region is CASMRGGYTDTQYF. CDR3 sequence (DNA): TGTGCCAGCATGCGTGGTGGATACACAGATACGCAGTATTTT. Full variable domain (rest looked up from reference TRBV2 and TRBJ2-3): EPEVTQTPSHQVTQMGQEVILRCVPISNHLYFYWYRQILGQKVEFLVSFYNNEISEKSEIFDDQFSVERPDGSNFTLKIRSTKLEDSAMYFCASMRGGYTDTQYFGPGTRLTVL.

Only one count was recorded for this clonotype. CDR3: CASWAGGPYEQYF. The CDR3 nucleotides read TGTGCCAGCTGGGCGGGAGGGCCCTACGAGCAGTACTTC. V and J are TRBV6-1 and TRBJ2-7, with 9 bases matching TRBD2. Germline V gives CDR1 MNHNS, CDR2 SASEGT. The V segment lost 8 bases and the J segment 2 bases; nucleotides outside the gene matches: 4. CDR3 length: 13 amino acids.

This clonotype appeared many times. V and J are TRBV2 and TRBJ1-2; D is possibly TRBD1 (6 bases). Trimming left V 6 bases short and J 3 bases short, with 17 bases between. Germline lookup yields CDR1 SNHLY and CDR2 FYNNEI. The CDR3 runs to 15 residues. The CDR3, as DNA: TGTGCCAGCAGGCCTACAGGGCTTCAAGACTATGGCTACACCTTC. Its protein is CASRPTGLQDYGYTF.

The CDR3 sequence is CASSQGQVSYNEQFF. DNA of the CDR3: TGTGCCAGCAGCCAGGGTCAAGTCTCCTACAATGAGCAGTTCTTC. V and J are TRBV14 and TRBJ2-1; D unresolved. V shed 3 bases and J shed 0 bases, with 9 bases lying between them. Germline V gene data show CDR1 as SGHDN and CDR2 as FVKESK. The CDR3 covers 15 residues. Full variable domain (remainder filled in from reference TRBV14 and TRBJ2-1): EAGVTQFPSHSVIEKGQTVTLRCDPISGHDNLYWYRRVMGKEIKFLLHFVKESKQDESGMPNNRFLAERTGGTYSTLKVQPAELEDSGVYFCASSQGQVSYNEQFFGPGTRLTVL.

On this clonotype: This sequence may be a read error, since a much larger clone differs from it by one base. The chain is built from TRBV5-4 and TRBJ1-5, with TRBD1 as a possible D gene (6 bases). The CDR3 covers 15 residues. CDR1 is SGHNT and CDR2 is YYREEE in the germline V gene (reference sequence). V dropped 3 bases and J dropped 0 bases, with 10 bases sitting between them. This CDR3 reads CASSSRGASNQPQHF. The CDR3 nucleotides read TGTGCCAGCAGCTCTCGGGGGGCTAGCAATCAGCCCCAGCATTTT.

The CDR3 protein is CASSTYYRTDQETQYF. In DNA, the CDR3 is TGTGCCAGCAGCACCTACTACAGGACAGACCAAGAGACCCAGTACTTC. The chain joins TRBV6-1 to TRBJ2-5, with D maybe TRBD1 (6 bases). The CDR3 runs to 16 residues. Germline loops: CDR1 MNHNS, CDR2 SASEGT. The V end was cut by 6 bases, the J end by 0 bases, with 17 bases between.

This clonotype was observed many times. The V gene is TRBV6-1, the J gene TRBJ1-4; 8 bases are shared with TRBD1. There are 14 residues in the CDR3. CDR1 is MNHNS, CDR2 SASEGT, per germline. The V segment lost 6 bases and the J segment 5 bases; nucleotides outside the gene matches: 5. The chain's CDR3 is CASRRTGLNEKLFF. CDR3 bases: TGTGCCAGCAGGAGGACAGGGTTAAATGAAAAACTGTTTTTT.